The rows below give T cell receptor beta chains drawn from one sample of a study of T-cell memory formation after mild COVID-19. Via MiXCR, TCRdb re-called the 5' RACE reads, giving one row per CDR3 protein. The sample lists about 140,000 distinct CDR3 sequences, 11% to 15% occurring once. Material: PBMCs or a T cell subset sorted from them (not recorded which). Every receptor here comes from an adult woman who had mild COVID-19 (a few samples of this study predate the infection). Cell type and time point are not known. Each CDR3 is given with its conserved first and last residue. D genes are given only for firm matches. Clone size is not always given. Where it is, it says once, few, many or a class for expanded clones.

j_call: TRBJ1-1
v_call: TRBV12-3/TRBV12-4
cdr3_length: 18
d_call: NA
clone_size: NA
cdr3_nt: TGTGCCAGCAGTTTTTCGCCGACAGCCTCATTTATGAACACTGAAGCTTTCTTT
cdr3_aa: CASSFSPTASFMNTEAFF

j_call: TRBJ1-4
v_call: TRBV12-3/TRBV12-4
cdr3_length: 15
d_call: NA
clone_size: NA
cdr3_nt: TGTGCCAGCAGTTTGGAAGGCAGGGTCGGTGAAAAACTGTTTTTT
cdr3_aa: CASSLEGRVGEKLFF

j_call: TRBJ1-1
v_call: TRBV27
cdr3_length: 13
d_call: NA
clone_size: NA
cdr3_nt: TGTGCCAGCAGTTCGGTCGAAAGGGTTGAAGCTTTCTTT
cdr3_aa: CASSSVERVEAFF

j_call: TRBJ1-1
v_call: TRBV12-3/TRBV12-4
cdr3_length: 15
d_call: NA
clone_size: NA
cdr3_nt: TGTGCCAGCAGGGGATTTAGGGCTGCGAACACTGAAGCTTTCTTT
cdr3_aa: CASRGFRAANTEAFF

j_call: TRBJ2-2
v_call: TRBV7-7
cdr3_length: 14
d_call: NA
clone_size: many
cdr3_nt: TGTGCTAGCAGCTTAGAGGGGAACACCGGGGAGCTGTTTTTT
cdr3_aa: CASSLEGNTGELFF

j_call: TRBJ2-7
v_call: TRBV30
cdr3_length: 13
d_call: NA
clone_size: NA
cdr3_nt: TGTGCCTGGAGTGCGGGACTGTACTACGAGCAGTACTTC
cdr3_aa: CAWSAGLYYEQYF

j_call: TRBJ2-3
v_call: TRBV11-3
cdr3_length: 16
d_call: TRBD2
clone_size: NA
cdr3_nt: TGTGCCAGCAGCTCCCGACTAGCGGCTAGCACAGATACGCAGTATTTT
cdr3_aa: CASSSRLAASTDTQYF

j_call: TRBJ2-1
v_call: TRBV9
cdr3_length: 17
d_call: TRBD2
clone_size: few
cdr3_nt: TGTGCCAGCAGCGTACCCTCCTCGGGGGGGCCTGGCAATGAGCAGTTCTTC
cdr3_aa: CASSVPSSGGPGNEQFF

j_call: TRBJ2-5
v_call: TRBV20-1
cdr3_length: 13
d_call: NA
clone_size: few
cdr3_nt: TGCAGTGCAAGCATAGCGCCGTTAGGGACCCAGTACTTC
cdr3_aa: CSASIAPLGTQYF

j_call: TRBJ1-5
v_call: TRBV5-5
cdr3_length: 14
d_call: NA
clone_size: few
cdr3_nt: TGTGCCAGCAGCCCCGGTGAGGGCAATCAGCCCCAGCATTTT
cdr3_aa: CASSPGEGNQPQHF

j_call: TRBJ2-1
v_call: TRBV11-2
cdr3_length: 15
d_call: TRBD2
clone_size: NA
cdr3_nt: TGTGCCAGCAGCTTCAGCGGGAGCGCCTACAATGAGCAGTTCTTC
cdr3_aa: CASSFSGSAYNEQFF

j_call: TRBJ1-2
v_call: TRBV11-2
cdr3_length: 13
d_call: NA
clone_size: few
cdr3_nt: TGTGCCAGCAGCTTAGATCCAGGCTATGGCTACACCTTC
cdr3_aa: CASSLDPGYGYTF

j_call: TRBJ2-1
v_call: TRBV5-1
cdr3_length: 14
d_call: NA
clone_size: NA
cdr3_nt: TGCGCCAGCAGCTCCGATCTTATGTCGCATGAGCAGTTCTTC
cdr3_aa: CASSSDLMSHEQFF

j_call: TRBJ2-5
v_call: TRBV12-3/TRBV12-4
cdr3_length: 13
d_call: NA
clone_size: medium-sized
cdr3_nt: TGTGCCAGCGGGGCAGGAGGAGCATCGGCCCAGTACTTC
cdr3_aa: CASGAGGASAQYF

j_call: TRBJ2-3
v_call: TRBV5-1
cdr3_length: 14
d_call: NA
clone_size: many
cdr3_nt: TGCGCCAGCAGCTCGTCGGGGGGCACAGATACGCAGTATTTT
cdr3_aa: CASSSSGGTDTQYF

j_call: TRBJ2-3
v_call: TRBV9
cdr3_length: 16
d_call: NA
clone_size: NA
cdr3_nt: TGTGCCAGCAGCGTAGGTGTAAGCGGAAGCACAGATACGCAGTATTTT
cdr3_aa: CASSVGVSGSTDTQYF

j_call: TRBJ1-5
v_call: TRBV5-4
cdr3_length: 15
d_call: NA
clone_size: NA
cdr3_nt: TGTGCCAGCAGCTTGGGCGGGCGATCAAATCAGCCCCAGCATTTT
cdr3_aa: CASSLGGRSNQPQHF

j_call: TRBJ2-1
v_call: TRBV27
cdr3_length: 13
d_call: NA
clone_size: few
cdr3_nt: TGTGCCAGCACCCCCCCGGGGAGCAATGAGCAGTTCTTC
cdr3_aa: CASTPPGSNEQFF

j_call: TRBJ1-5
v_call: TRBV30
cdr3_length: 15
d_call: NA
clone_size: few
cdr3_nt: TGTGCCTGGAGTGTTGGGGCCCGCGGTTCGGCGCCCCAGCATTTT
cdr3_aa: CAWSVGARGSAPQHF

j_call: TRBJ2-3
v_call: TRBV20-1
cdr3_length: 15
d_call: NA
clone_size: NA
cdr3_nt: TGCAGTGCCCTCAAGGACTTCCTTTCCGCAGATACGCAGTATTTT
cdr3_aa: CSALKDFLSADTQYF

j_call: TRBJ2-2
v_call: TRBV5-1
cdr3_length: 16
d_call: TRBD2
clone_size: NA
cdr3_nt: TGCGCCAGCAGCTTGGGCCTAGCGGGAGTCACCGGGGAGCTGTTTTTT
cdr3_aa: CASSLGLAGVTGELFF

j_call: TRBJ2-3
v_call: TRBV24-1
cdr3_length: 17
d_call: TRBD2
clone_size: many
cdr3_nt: TGTGCCACCAGTGACCCCACTAGCGGGAGATCGGCAGATACGCAGTATTTT
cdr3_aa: CATSDPTSGRSADTQYF

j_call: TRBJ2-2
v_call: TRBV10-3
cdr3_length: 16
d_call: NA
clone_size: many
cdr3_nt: TGTGCCATCAGTGAGCCGCAGCGGACCGGGACCGGGGAGCTGTTTTTT
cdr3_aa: CAISEPQRTGTGELFF

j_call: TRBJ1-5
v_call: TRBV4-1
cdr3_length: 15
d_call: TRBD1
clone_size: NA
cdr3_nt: TGCGCCAGCAGCCAAGCGGGACAGGGCAATCAGCCCCAGCATTTT
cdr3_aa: CASSQAGQGNQPQHF

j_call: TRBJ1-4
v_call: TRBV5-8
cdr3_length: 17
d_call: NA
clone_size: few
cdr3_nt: TGTGCCAGCAGCTGGGGGACCGGATTCCTACAGAGTGAAAAACTGTTTTTT
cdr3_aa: CASSWGTGFLQSEKLFF

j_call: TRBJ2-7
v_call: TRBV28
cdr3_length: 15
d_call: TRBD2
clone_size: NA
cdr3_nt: TGTGCCAGCAGTCCCTCCGGGACTAGCGTATACGAGCAGTACTTC
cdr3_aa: CASSPSGTSVYEQYF

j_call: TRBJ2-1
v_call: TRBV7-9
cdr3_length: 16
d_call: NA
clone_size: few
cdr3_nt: TGTGCCAGCAGCTTCACCGGGACGGGGTACTACAATGAGCAGTTCTTC
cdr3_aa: CASSFTGTGYYNEQFF

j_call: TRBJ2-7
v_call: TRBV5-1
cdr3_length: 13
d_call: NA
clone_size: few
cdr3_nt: TGCGCCAGCAGCGACGGGATCTCAGTGGAGCAGTACTTC
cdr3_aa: CASSDGISVEQYF

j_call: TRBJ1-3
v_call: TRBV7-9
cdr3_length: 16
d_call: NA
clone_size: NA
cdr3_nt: TGTGCCAGCAGCTTATCTGGGCAAATCTCTGGAAACACCATATATTTT
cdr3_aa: CASSLSGQISGNTIYF

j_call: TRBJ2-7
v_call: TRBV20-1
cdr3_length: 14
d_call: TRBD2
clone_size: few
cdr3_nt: TGCAGTGCCACTCAGCGGGGGGGCTTATACGAGCAGTACTTC
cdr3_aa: CSATQRGGLYEQYF

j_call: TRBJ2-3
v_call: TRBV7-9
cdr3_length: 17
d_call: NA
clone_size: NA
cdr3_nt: TGTGCCAGCAGCTTATTCTACGCAGGGGAAGGCACAGATACGCAGTATTTT
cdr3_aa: CASSLFYAGEGTDTQYF

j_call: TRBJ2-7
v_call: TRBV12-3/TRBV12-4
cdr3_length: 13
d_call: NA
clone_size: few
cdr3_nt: TGTGCCAGCAGTTTGGCGGAGTCCTACGAGCAGTACTTC
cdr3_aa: CASSLAESYEQYF

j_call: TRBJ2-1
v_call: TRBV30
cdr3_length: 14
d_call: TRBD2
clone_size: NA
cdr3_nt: TGTGCCTGGAGTCCACTAGCGAACTACAATGAGCAGTTCTTC
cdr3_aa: CAWSPLANYNEQFF